The clone carrying this T cell receptor beta chain was picked up many times. The antigen is unknown. The data derive from a study of esophageal squamous cell carcinoma under preoperative chemotherapy. For the study at large: Samples included peripheral blood T cells as well as tumor-infiltrating lymphocytes.

The germline V gene encodes CDR1 MNHNS and CDR2 SASEGT. V was trimmed by 5 bases and J by 2 bases, leaving 16 bases between them. CDR3 size: 15 residues. TCRdb processed the PCR reads anew with MiXCR; each CDR3 protein has one entry. The sample records roughly 30,000 distinct CDR3 sequences, roughly 48% being singletons. Time point of the sample: before preoperative PTX-NDP chemotherapy. Preoperative chemotherapy with paclitaxel-nedaplatin was given to patients before surgery. Whole-study results and caveats: Tumor-infiltrating lymphocytes showed no significant post-chemotherapy TCR diversity increase, unlike peripheral T cells.

J is TRBJ2-7 and V is TRBV6-1; maybe TRBD1 (5 bases). Sample collection occurred from a patient given preoperative chemotherapy. The clonotype comes from a human donor with esophageal squamous cell carcinoma. The donor label of this sample is uncertain. The CDR3 sequence: CASSLNTGATYEQYF. CDR3 coding DNA: TGTGCCAGCAGTCTGAATACAGGCGCTACCTACGAGCAGTACTTC.